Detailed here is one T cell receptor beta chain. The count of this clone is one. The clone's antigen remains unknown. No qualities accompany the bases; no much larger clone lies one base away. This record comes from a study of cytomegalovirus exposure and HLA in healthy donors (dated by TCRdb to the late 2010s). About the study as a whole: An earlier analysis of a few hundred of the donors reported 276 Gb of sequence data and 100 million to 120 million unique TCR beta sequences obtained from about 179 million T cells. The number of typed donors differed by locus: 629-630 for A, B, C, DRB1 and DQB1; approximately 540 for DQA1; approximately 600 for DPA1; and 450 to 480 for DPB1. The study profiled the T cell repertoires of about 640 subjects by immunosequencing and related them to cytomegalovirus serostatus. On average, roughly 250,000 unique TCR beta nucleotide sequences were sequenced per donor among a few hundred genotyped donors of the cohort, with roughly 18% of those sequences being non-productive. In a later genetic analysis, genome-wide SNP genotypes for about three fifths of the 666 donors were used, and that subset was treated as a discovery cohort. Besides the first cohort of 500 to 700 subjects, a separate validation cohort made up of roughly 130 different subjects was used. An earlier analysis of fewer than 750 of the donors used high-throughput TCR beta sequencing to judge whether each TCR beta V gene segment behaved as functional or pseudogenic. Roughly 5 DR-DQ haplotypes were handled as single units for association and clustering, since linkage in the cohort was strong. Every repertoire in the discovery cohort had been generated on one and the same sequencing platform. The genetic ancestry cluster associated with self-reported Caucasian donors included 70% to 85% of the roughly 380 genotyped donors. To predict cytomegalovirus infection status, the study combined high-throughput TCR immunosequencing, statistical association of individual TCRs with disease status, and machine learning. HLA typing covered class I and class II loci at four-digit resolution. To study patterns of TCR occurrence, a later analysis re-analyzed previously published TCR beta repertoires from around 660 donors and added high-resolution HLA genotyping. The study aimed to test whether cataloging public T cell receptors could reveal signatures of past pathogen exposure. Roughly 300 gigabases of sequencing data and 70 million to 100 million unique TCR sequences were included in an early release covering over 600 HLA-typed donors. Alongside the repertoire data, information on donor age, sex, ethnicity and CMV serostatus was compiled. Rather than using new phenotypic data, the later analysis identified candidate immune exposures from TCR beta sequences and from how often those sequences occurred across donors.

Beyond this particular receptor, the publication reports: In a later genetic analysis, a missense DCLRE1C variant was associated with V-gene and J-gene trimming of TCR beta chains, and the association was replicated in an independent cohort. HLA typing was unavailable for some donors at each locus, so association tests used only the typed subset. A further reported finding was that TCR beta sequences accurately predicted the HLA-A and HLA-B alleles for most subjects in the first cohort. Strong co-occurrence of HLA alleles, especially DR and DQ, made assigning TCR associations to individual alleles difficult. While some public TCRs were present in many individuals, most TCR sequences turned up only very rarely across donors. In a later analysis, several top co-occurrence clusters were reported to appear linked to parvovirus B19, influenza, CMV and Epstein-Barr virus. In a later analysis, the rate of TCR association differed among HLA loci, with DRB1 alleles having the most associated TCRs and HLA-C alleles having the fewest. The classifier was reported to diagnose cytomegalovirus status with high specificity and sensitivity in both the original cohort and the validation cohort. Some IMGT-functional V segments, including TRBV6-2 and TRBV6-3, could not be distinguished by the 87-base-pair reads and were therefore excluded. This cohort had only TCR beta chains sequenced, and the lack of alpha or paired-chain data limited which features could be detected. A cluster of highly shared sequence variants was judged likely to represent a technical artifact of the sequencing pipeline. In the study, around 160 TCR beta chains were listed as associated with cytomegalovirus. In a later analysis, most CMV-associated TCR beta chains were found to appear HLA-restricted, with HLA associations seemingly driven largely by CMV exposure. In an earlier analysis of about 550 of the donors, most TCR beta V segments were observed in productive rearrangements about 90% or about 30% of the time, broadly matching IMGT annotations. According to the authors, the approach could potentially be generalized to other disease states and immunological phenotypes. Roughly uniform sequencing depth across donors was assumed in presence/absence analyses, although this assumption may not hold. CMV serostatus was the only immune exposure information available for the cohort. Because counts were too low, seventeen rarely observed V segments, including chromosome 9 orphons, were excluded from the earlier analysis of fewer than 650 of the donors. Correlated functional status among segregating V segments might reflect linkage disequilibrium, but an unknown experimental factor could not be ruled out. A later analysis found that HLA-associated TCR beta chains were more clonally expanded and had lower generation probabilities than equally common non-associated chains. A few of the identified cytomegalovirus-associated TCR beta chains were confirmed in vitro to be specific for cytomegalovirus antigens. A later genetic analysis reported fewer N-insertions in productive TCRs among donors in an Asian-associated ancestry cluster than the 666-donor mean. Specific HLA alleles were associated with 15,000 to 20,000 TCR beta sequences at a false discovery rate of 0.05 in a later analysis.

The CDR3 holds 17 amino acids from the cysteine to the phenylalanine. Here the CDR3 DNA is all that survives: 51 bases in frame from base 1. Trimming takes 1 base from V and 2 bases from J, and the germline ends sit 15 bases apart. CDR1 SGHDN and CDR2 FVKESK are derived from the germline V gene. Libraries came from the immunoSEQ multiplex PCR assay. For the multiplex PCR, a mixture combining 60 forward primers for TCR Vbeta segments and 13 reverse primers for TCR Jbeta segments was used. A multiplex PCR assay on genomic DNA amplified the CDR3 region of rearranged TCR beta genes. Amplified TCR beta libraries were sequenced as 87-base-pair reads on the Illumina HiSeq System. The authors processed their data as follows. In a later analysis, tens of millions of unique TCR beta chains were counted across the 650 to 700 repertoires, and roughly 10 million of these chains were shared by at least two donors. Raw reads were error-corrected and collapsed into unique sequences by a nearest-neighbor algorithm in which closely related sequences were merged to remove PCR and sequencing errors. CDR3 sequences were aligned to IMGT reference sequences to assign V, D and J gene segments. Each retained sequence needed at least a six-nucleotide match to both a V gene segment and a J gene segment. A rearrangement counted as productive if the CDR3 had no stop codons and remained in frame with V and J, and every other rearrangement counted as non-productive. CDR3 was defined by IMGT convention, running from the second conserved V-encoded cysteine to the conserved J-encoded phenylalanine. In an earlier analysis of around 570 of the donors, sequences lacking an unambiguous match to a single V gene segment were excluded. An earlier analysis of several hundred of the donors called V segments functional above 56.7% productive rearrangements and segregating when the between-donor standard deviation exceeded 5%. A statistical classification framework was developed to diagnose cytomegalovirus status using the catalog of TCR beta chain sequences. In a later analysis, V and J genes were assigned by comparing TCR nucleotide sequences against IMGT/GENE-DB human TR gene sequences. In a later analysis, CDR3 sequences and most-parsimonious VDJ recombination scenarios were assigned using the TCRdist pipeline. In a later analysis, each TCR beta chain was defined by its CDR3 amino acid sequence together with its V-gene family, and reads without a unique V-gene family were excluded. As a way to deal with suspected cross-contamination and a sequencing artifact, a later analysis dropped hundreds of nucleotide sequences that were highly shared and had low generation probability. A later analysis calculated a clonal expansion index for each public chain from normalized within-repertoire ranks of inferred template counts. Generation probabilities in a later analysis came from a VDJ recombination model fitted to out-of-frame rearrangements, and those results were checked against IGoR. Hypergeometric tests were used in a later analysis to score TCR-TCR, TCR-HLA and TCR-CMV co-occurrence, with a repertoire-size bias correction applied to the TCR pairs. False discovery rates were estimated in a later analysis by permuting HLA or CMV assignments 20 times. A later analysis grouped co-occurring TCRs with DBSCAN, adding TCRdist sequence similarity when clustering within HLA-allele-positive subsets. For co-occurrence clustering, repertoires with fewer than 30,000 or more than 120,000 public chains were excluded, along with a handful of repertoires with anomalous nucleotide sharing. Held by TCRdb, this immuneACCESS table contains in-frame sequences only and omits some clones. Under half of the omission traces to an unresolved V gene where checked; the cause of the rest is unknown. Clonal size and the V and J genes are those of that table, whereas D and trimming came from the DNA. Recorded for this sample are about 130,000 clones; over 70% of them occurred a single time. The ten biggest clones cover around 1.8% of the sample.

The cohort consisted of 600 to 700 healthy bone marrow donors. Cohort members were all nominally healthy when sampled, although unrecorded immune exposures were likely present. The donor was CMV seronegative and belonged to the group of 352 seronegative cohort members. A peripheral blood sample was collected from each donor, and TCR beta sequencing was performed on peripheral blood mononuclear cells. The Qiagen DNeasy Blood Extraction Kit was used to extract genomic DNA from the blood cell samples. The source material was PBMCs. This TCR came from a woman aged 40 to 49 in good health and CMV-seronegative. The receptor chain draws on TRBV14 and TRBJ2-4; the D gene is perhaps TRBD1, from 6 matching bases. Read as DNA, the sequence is TGTGCCAGCAGCCAAGGAGTAACAGGGTTAACCAAAAACATTCAGTACTTC. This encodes CASSQGVTGLTKNIQYF.